This T cell receptor (beta chain) comes out of a study of T-cell memory formation after mild COVID-19. Study findings and constraints: Day 15 to 85 contracting clones showed balanced CD4/CD8; day 15 to 37 expanders favored CD4+.

Germline V gene lookup returns CDR1 SGHRS and CDR2 YFSETQ. This CDR3 is 16 amino acids long. V lost 0 bases, J lost 5 bases, and 9 bases stayed unmatched. TCRdb reprocessed the 5' RACE reads via MiXCR and lists one record per CDR3 protein. The sample contains 290,000 or so distinct CDR3 sequences, roughly 19% of which appear only once. This clonotype was picked up a small number of times. Its antigen is not identified. Sequenced input: PBMCs or a T cell subset sorted from them (not recorded which). V and J are TRBV5-1 and TRBJ1-1; 8 bases map to TRBD1. The TCR was taken from a man aged 18-30 years who had mild COVID-19 (a few samples of this study predate the infection). Cell type and time point are not known. The CDR3 region is CASSLAVAGGGTEAFF. CDR3 nucleotide sequence: TGCGCCAGCAGCTTGGCCGTGGCAGGGGGCGGTACTGAAGCTTTCTTT.